This T cell receptor (beta chain) was documented in a study of cytomegalovirus exposure and HLA in healthy donors. Amplification used 60 Vbeta primers and 13 Jbeta primers. Generated by immunoSEQ multiplex PCR, the TCRdb table keeps only in-frame clones and is missing some. Here the sample spans about 200,000 clones, over 75% being singletons. The germline V gene encodes CDR1 MGHRA and CDR2 YSYEKL. CDR3 length: 18 amino acids. With 4 bases clipped from V and 4 bases from J, the junction kept 12 bases outside the gene matches. Concerning this clone: Its cognate antigen is unknown.

Study outcomes and limitations: Researchers counted 180 or so TCR beta chains as cytomegalovirus-associated. An analysis done earlier found most TCR beta V segments productive about 87% or about 30% of the time.

This chain links TRBV4-1 with TRBJ2-7, with TRBD2 matching over 14 bases. Sequences were obtained from PBMCs. The clonotype comes from a boy between 2 and 10 years old in good health and CMV-seronegative. The CDR3 DNA sequence: TGCGCCAGCAGCCTCCATTGGACTAGCGGGGGGTGGAGTTACGAGCAGTACTTC. The encoded protein is CASSLHWTSGGWSYEQYF.